This T cell receptor beta chain was recorded in a study of blood T cell repertoires in COVID-19 (dated by TCRdb to 2018 to 2021). In terms of the full investigation: Samples covering the acute and convalescent phases of COVID-19 were provided by collaborators in the United States, Italy and Spain. The material from the prospective study consisted of cDNA or gDNA derived from T cells, B-cell-depleted T cells, or PBMCs. Subjects who had been exposed to COVID-19, were actively infected with it, or had recovered from it provided the deeply sampled blood TCRbeta repertoires that made up the dataset. The repertoires were released in a freely available public database intended as a resource for research on the immune response to SARS-CoV-2. Samples came from the ongoing ImmuneRACE study (first 160 participants) plus 1,254 subjects from 6 global collaborators. Nearly every sample came with metadata listing a de-identified subject ID, COVID-19 status, age in years and sex. Where HLA class I and class II types were available, the types were taken from metadata supplied by the sample provider, not from assay-based typing. Findings and caveats that apply to the study as a whole: The amount of clinical and demographic metadata varied by source and participant and was provided uncurated.

Participants in the prospective study were aged 18 to 89 years, lived in 20 to 25 United States geographic areas, and enrolled through a virtual design. In the prospective study, cohorts were assigned on the basis of participant-reported clinical history obtained from a screening survey and a study questionnaire. Each participant in the prospective study had whole blood, serum and a nasopharyngeal or oropharyngeal swab collected by mobile phlebotomists. Participants in the prospective study had the option to provide additional blood draws and questionnaires over a roughly two-month period. Blood samples from the prospective study were shipped frozen or at room temperature prior to DNA extraction. The immunoSEQ Assay, a bias-controlled multiplex PCR, was used to amplify TCRbeta CDR3 regions from genomic DNA. The paper's data handling went like this. Nucleated cell counts per sample were estimated from amplification of reference gene primers within the assay. To quantify the absolute abundance of each unique TCRbeta CDR3 rearrangement, sequence reads were collapsed and filtered. For each sample, productive Simpson clonality was calculated as the square root of Simpson's diversity index over productive rearrangements. TCRdb mirrors the immuneACCESS table, restricted to in-frame sequences. Some clones are absent from its copies; in checked studies, under half trace to an unresolved V gene, and the reason for the others is unknown. From that table come the V and J calls and clone size; the DNA was used to work out D and trimming. In all, the sample holds nearly 250,000 clones, and approximately 85% of those were seen once. About 9.1% of the sample is held by the ten biggest clonotypes.

Its CDR3 holds 12 amino acids, cysteine through phenylalanine. Of the read, only the CDR3 DNA is kept; its 36 bases are in frame from base 1. The germline V gene gives CDR1 as SGHAT and CDR2 as FQNNGV. V and J lose 0 bases and 4 bases, and a span of 4 bases separates them. Concerning this clone itself: There is no known antigen for this receptor. The record has no base qualities; no much larger clone is one base away.

The TCR was taken from a woman aged 45 to 65 with acute COVID-19. The sequence links TRBV11-2 to TRBJ2-7; the D gene lacks a confident call. The sequenced material came from PBMCs or T cells enriched from blood (not recorded which). Here is the DNA: TGTGCCAGCAGCTTAGACCGTTACGAGCAGTACTTC. This translates into CASSLDRYEQYF.